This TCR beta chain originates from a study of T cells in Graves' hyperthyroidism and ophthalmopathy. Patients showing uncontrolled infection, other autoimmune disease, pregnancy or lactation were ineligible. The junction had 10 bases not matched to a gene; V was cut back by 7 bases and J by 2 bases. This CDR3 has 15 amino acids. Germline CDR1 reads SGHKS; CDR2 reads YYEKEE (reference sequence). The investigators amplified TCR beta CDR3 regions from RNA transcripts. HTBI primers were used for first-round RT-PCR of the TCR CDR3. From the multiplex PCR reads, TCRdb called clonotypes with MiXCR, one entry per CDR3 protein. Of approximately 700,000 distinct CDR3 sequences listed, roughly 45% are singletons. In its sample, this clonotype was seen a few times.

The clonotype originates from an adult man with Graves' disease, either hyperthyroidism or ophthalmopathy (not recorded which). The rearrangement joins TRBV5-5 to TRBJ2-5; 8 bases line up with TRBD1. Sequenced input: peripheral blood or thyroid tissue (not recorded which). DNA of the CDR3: TGTGCCAGCGGCCTTGGGACAGGTCTTCAAGAGACCCAGTACTTC. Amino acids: CASGLGTGLQETQYF. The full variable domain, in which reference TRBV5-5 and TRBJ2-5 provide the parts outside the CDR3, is DAGVTQSPTHLIKTRGQQVTLRCSPISGHKSVSWYQQVLGQGPQFIFQYYEKEERGRGNFPDRFSARQFPNYSSELNVNALLLGDSALYLCASGLGTGLQETQYFGPGTRLLVL.